Listed below are T cell receptor beta chains from one sample, sequenced in a study of Graves' ophthalmopathy and Graves' hyperthyroidism. Each CDR3 protein is one row after TCRdb ran MiXCR on the multiplex PCR reads. The repertoire holds about 180,000 distinct CDR3 sequences, 37% seen once, with under 7% in the top ten. The sample consisted of peripheral blood. Every receptor here comes from a woman aged 40 to 49 with Graves' ophthalmopathy. CDR3s include the opening cysteine and the closing phenylalanine or tryptophan. D genes are given only for firm matches. Some rows have no size entry. The others give once, few or many, or a class for an expanded clone.

TRBV20-1	TRBJ1-6	-	many	TGCAGTGCTAGAGATCGGTCTATGTCCTATAATTCACCCCTCCACTTT	CSARDRSMSYNSPLHF
TRBV24-1	TRBJ1-5	-	many	TGTGCCACCAGTGCCGACCTCAATCAGCCCCAGCATTTT	CATSADLNQPQHF
TRBV4-3	TRBJ2-2	-	once	TGCGCCAGCAGCCAAGCGTGGCAGGTCCGACGGGAGCTGTTTTTT	CASSQAWQVRRELFF
TRBV12-3/TRBV12-4	TRBJ1-2	-	-	TGTGCCAGCACACCCCTCCCTGGGGAAGGCTACACCTTC	CASTPLPGEGYTF
TRBV18	TRBJ2-5	-	many	TGTGCCAGCCTGTACCAAGAGACCCAGTACTTC	CASLYQETQYF
TRBV6-1	TRBJ2-5	TRBD2	-	TGTGCCAGCAGCGTCGGGAGGGGGGAGACCCAGTACTTC	CASSVGRGETQYF
TRBV20-1	TRBJ2-7	TRBD2	many	TGCAGTGCCCACCAAGCGGGAGTTGGCGACGAGCAGTACTTC	CSAHQAGVGDEQYF
TRBV28	TRBJ2-7	TRBD1	-	TGTGCCAGCAGTTTCCCGGGACAGGGGGGCGTATCCTACGAGCAGTACTTC	CASSFPGQGGVSYEQYF
TRBV4-2	TRBJ2-7	TRBD2	many	TGTGCCAGCAGCCGCGAACACCGGACTAGCGGGGGCTACGAGCAGTACTTC	CASSREHRTSGGYEQYF
TRBV12-3/TRBV12-4	TRBJ1-2	-	many	TGTGCCAGCGGGCAGAGGGCCGTGACGCGTGGCTACACCTTC	CASGQRAVTRGYTF
TRBV6-1	TRBJ1-1	-	few	TGTGCCAGCAGTCTGCGGACTGCCACTGAAGCTTTCTTT	CASSLRTATEAFF
TRBV27	TRBJ1-1	-	many	TGTGCCAGCAGGGCAGAAGGGGTGAACACTGAAGCTTTCTTT	CASRAEGVNTEAFF
TRBV6-5	TRBJ1-2	-	-	TGTGCCAGCAGTTACCTAGGGCTGGCCTATGGCTACACCTTC	CASSYLGLAYGYTF
TRBV9	TRBJ1-2	-	many	TGTGCCAGCAGCATCCAGGGCCACCCTAATGGCTACACCTTC	CASSIQGHPNGYTF
TRBV20-1	TRBJ1-6	-	-	TGCAGTGCTAGAGAACAGGATTGGGGGAATTCACCCCTCCACTTT	CSAREQDWGNSPLHF
TRBV7-2	TRBJ1-1	-	-	TGTGCCAGCAGCTTACAGGTTGAAGCTTTCTTT	CASSLQVEAFF
TRBV11-3	TRBJ2-2	-	-	TGTGCCAGCAGCTGGACTAACACCGGGGAGCTGTTTTTT	CASSWTNTGELFF
TRBV27	TRBJ2-7	TRBD1	many	TGTGCCAGCAGTATTTCCGGGACAGGGGGCTACGAGCAGTACTTC	CASSISGTGGYEQYF
TRBV6-2/TRBV6-3	TRBJ2-5	TRBD2	many	TGTGCCAGCATCCGACTAGCGGAAGAGGGGGAGACCCAGTACTTC	CASIRLAEEGETQYF
TRBV2	TRBJ1-6	-	many	TGTGCCAGCACCAGGGAGTCGGATTCACCCCTCCACTTT	CASTRESDSPLHF
TRBV7-2	TRBJ2-5	-	-	TGTGCCAGCAGCTTAGGGATTTCACGAGAGACCCAGTACTTC	CASSLGISRETQYF
TRBV7-2	TRBJ2-5	TRBD1	-	TGTGCCAGCAGCTTATTCTCGGGACAGGGGCAAGAGACCCAGTACTTC	CASSLFSGQGQETQYF
TRBV6-1	TRBJ1-2	-	-	TGTGCCAGCAGTGAAGTCGGCGGTTCAGGAGATGGCTACACCTTC	CASSEVGGSGDGYTF
TRBV14	TRBJ1-2	-	many	TGTGCCAGCAGCCAAGATATGGACAGCACCTACTATGGCTACACCTTC	CASSQDMDSTYYGYTF
TRBV20-1	TRBJ1-5	-	once	TGCAGTGCTAGAGAAGGGGGGGTAGGTCAGCCCCAGCATTTT	CSAREGGVGQPQHF
TRBV6-5	TRBJ1-1	-	many	TGTGCCAGCAGCCCGCGTAGAGTCTCTGAAGCTTTCTTT	CASSPRRVSEAFF
TRBV14	TRBJ2-4	-	many	TGTGCCAGCAGCCCGACCCGGCTTCGGGACAAAAACATTCAGTACTTC	CASSPTRLRDKNIQYF
TRBV28	TRBJ1-2	TRBD1	many	TGTGCCAGCAGTTGGGACAGGGGGAACTATGGCTACACCTTC	CASSWDRGNYGYTF
TRBV6-2/TRBV6-3	TRBJ1-5	-	many	TGTGCCAGCAGTTACCATGGGGGGGTTCAGCCCCAGCATTTT	CASSYHGGVQPQHF
TRBV6-2/TRBV6-3	TRBJ1-1	-	-	TGTGCCAGCAGTTACGGACGGTTTGAAGCTTTCTTT	CASSYGRFEAFF
TRBV20-1	TRBJ1-6	-	many	TGCAGTGCTAGACGTGCGTCCTATAATTCACCCCTCCACTTT	CSARRASYNSPLHF
TRBV28	TRBJ1-5	TRBD1	few	TGTGCCAGCAGTACAGGGACAGGGGCAAATCAGCCCCAGCATTTT	CASSTGTGANQPQHF
TRBV6-1	TRBJ1-6	-	many	TGTGCCAGCAGTCAAACAAGGGGTAATTCACCCCTCCACTTT	CASSQTRGNSPLHF
TRBV28	TRBJ2-5	TRBD2	many	TGTGCCAGCAGTTCCCCCGGGAGGCCCAGTGAGGCCCAGTACTTC	CASSSPGRPSEAQYF
TRBV28	TRBJ2-7	-	-	TGTGCCAGCAGTTTCGGTAGTTTCGGCGAGCAGTACTTC	CASSFGSFGEQYF
TRBV7-2	TRBJ1-1	-	many	TGTGCCAGCAGCTTAATTGGTGGAACTGAAGCTTTCTTT	CASSLIGGTEAFF
TRBV18	TRBJ2-5	-	many	TGTGCCAGCTCACCACCGGGGGCCTGGGAGACCCAGTACTTC	CASSPPGAWETQYF
TRBV15	TRBJ2-7	-	once	TGTGCCACCGCTGAGGGCAACGAGCAGTACTTC	CATAEGNEQYF
TRBV6-1	TRBJ1-2	-	many	TGTGCCAGCAGAGAGACAGGAGGATTCTATGGCTACACCTTC	CASRETGGFYGYTF
TRBV6-2/TRBV6-3	TRBJ2-2	TRBD2	-	TGTGCCAGCATCACCCCCACTAGCGGGAGGACGAACACCGGGGAGCTGTTTTTT	CASITPTSGRTNTGELFF
TRBV5-1	TRBJ2-7	TRBD2	-	TGCGCCAGCAGCTTCGAAGCGGGAGTAGCCTACGAGCAGTACTTC	CASSFEAGVAYEQYF
TRBV29-1	TRBJ2-4	TRBD1	few	TGCAGCGGGTGCCCTTGGACAGGGGGCGTTTTAGGGTACTTC	CSGCPWTGGVLGYF
TRBV6-2/TRBV6-3	TRBJ1-2	-	many	TGTGCCAGCAGTTCCCGGGACACCTATGGCTACACCTTC	CASSSRDTYGYTF
TRBV6-5	TRBJ1-2	-	many	TGTGCCAGCAGTTCCCTAGGGGACACAATCTATGGCTACACCTTC	CASSSLGDTIYGYTF
TRBV20-1	TRBJ1-1	TRBD1	many	TGCAGTGCACCGGGACAGGGCGGAAAGAACACTGAAGCTTTCTTT	CSAPGQGGKNTEAFF
TRBV28	TRBJ2-4	-	-	TGTGCCAGCACCCCGACGGCAGGAGGAACCAAAAACATTCAGTACTTC	CASTPTAGGTKNIQYF